The T cell receptor beta chain under discussion was sequenced for a study of T-cell reconstitution after alpha-beta-depleted transplantation in children. Whole-study results and caveats: Approximately two months post-transplant, alpha-beta T cells reportedly originated from several hundred expanded graft clones. When one year had passed after transplant, most T-cell counts and diversity came from newly produced T cells. After transplant, high TCRbeta diversity at day 60 in some patients arose from surviving recipient T cells and thymic progenitors.

The TCRbeta library incorporated unique molecular identifiers. From the PCR reads, TCRdb called clonotypes with MiXCR, one entry per CDR3 protein. The table shows under 250,000 distinct CDR3 sequences, with 20% to 30% occurring only once. In the case of this clonotype: Its antigen is not known.

The CDR3 covers 13 residues. Trimming pared 6 bases from V and 1 base from J, leaving 9 bases between. Germline loops: CDR1 MNHNS, CDR2 SASEGT. The chain joins TRBV6-1 to TRBJ1-1, with a possible D match to TRBD1 (5 bases). The TCR was taken from a female patient between 2 and 15 years old who had a stem cell transplant for congenital amegakaryocytic thrombocytopenia, so the T cells may come from the graft donor. This material consisted of PBMCs, mostly from graft donor cells, taken 360 days after TCRalphabeta/CD19-depleted stem cell transplant. The chain's CDR3 is CASRRGQNTEAFF. The CDR3 DNA sequence: TGTGCCAGCAGGAGGGGCCAGAACACTGAAGCTTTCTTT.